This TCR beta chain was sequenced during a study of blood T cells in healthy people across ages. About the research overall: The capture of about one barcoded beta molecule per two T cells was achieved by template switching.

In its sample, this clonotype was seen a few times. The target antigen is unknown. Primed by a sample-barcoded 5' primer and a J-beta primer mix, a second PCR proceeded for 7 to 11 cycles. TCRdb called the 5' RACE reads again in MiXCR, with one record for every CDR3 protein. Here the sample spans about 1.5 million distinct CDR3 sequences, about 45% being singletons. Germline lookup yields CDR1 SGHTA and CDR2 FQGNSA. The germline V and J ends were trimmed by 6 bases and 6 bases, with 11 bases remaining between them. The CDR3 totals 12 residues. General observations from the study: Bulk PBMC profiling left naive and antigen-experienced comparisons inconclusive. Higher diversity and more naive CD4+ cells were features of long-lived donors, compared to aged donors. It was found that TCR beta diversity correlated strongly with the percentage of naive T cells.

The receptor's source is a young woman in good health. The chain carries TRBV7-2 and TRBJ1-1, with D uncertain. Sequenced: blood. The CDR3 spells CASSKDRPEAFF. In DNA, the CDR3 is TGTGCCAGCAGTAAGGATCGGCCTGAAGCTTTCTTT.